The 17 T cell receptor beta chains reported below all come from one sample, sequenced in a study of cytomegalovirus exposure and HLA in healthy donors. The PCR used 60 Vbeta and 13 Jbeta primers. Clones were sequenced by immunoSEQ multiplex PCR, and TCRdb holds only the in-frame ones, with some missing. The table lists about 120,000 clones, under 90% of them singletons, with less than 2.5% in the top ten. Sequencing input: PBMCs. These receptors all stem from a woman aged 40 to 50 in good health and CMV-seronegative.

As to this clone: A read error may account for a junction end that differs from germline. The J gene is TRBJ2-3, the V gene TRBV9; 10 bases are shared with TRBD2. The CDR3 totals 12 residues. CDR1 is SGDLS, CDR2 YYNGEE, per germline. The CDR3 sequence: CASSSAGTSESF. The CDR3, as DNA: TGTGCCAGCAGCTCAGCCGGGACTAGCGAGTCTTTT.

This clone was detected once. The chain combines TRBV6-6 with TRBJ2-7; TRBD1 aligns across 8 bases. Germline-derived CDR1 and CDR2 are MNHNY and SVGAGI (reference sequence). V shed 7 bases and J 1 base; nucleotides not matched to a gene: 9. This CDR3 contains 15 residues. CDR3 region: CASTAGQGESYEQYF. The DNA for the CDR3 is TGTGCCAGCACGGCCGGACAGGGCGAATCCTACGAGCAGTACTTC.

In this sample, this clone turned up once. The chain links TRBV4-1 to TRBJ1-1; 10 bases fit TRBD1. The V and J ends lost 2 bases and 4 bases, in that order; junction bases with no gene match: 7. The CDR3 covers 16 residues. The germline CDR1 and CDR2 sequences are MGHRA and YSYEKL. The CDR3 nucleotides read TGCGCCAGCAGCCAAATTCCGGGACAGGGGTCCACTGAAGCTTTCTTT. The encoded protein is CASSQIPGQGSTEAFF.

This clone came up once. This chain uses TRBV28 with TRBJ1-1; TRBD1 is a possible D gene (5 bases). V shed 3 bases and J shed 0 bases, with 11 bases lying between them. CDR1 MDHEN and CDR2 SYDVKM come from the germline V gene. The CDR3 is made up of 15 amino acids. CDR3 amino acids: CASSFWGGVNTEAFF. The CDR3 nucleotides read TGTGCCAGCAGTTTTTGGGGAGGGGTGAACACTGAAGCTTTCTTT.

This clone was found a few times. The chain combines TRBV30 with TRBJ1-1, with D possibly matching TRBD1 (5 bases). Trimming cost V 1 base and J 1 base, with 10 bases left between them. The CDR3 is 14 amino acids. CDR1 and CDR2 (germline): GTSNPN, SVGIG (reference sequence). DNA of the CDR3: TGTGCCTGGAGTGCAGGGTTAACGAACACTGAAGCTTTCTTT. It yields the protein CAWSAGLTNTEAFF.

The count of this clone is one. The chain recombines TRBV4-2 with TRBJ1-1; 11 positions match TRBD1. V lost 3 bases to trimming and J lost 4 bases; unmatched junction nucleotides: 13. Germline values: CDR1 LGHNA, CDR2 YNFKEQ. CDR3 length: 18 amino acids. CDR3 protein: CASSQENTGTGGFTEAFF. CDR3 coding DNA: TGTGCCAGCAGCCAGGAGAACACCGGGACAGGGGGTTTCACTGAAGCTTTCTTT.

The chain is built from TRBV6-4 and TRBJ2-1, with TRBD1 identical over 10 bases. This CDR3 comprises 13 residues. The junction had 5 bases not matched to a gene; V was cut back by 9 bases and J by 6 bases. The germline V gene encodes CDR1 MRHNA and CDR2 SNTAGT. For the CDR3, the DNA is TGTGCCAGGGGACAGGGGTTCGGCAATGAGCAGTTCTTC. As protein: CARGQGFGNEQFF.

The chain recombines TRBV27 with TRBJ2-2, with 13 bases fitting TRBD2. Germline lookup yields CDR1 MNHEY and CDR2 SMNVEV (reference sequence). The ends lost 3 bases at V and 4 bases at J; junction bases unmatched: 5. The CDR3 loop spans 17 amino acids. The CDR3 sequence: CASSFPGLAGATGELFF. For the CDR3, the DNA is TGTGCCAGCAGTTTCCCCGGACTAGCGGGAGCCACCGGGGAGCTGTTTTTT.

The V gene is TRBV9, the J gene TRBJ2-1; TRBD2 agrees at 11 bases. This CDR3 is built from 17 residues. V lost 0 bases, J lost 6 bases, and 8 bases stayed unmatched. Germline V lookup: CDR1 SGDLS, CDR2 YYNGEE. The CDR3 spells CASSVAVTSGSINEQFF. CDR3 sequence (DNA): TGTGCCAGCAGCGTAGCAGTCACTAGCGGGAGTATCAATGAGCAGTTCTTC.

The chain recombines TRBV27 with TRBJ2-5; tentatively, D is TRBD1 (5 bases). The better agreement between TRBJ2-7 and the DNA end casts doubt on the J call. Germline values: CDR1 MNHEY, CDR2 SMNVEV (reference sequence). This CDR3 has 16 amino acids. The CDR3 here is CASSLSSRAISYEQYF. The CDR3 DNA sequence: TGTGCCAGCAGTTTATCGAGCAGGGCGATCTCCTACGAGCAGTACTTC.

This clone was detected only once. This chain uses TRBV28 with TRBJ2-7; 7 nucleotides align to TRBD1. CDR1 and CDR2 from the germline V gene are MDHEN and SYDVKM. The CDR3 has 14 residues. The trim removed 7 bases at V and 4 bases at J, leaving 10 bases unmatched. CDR3 loop: CASKEQGSRYEQYF. Here the CDR3 DNA reads TGTGCCAGCAAGGAACAGGGGTCTCGGTACGAGCAGTACTTC.

The rearrangement links TRBV11-2 to TRBJ2-5; a possible D gene is TRBD1 (6 bases). Deletions cut 4 bases from V and 0 bases from J, with 15 bases between. Germline CDR1 SGHAT, CDR2 FQNNGV. The CDR3 spans 16 residues. For the CDR3, the DNA is TGTGCCAGCAGCTCTGTGGTGGACAGACACCAAGAGACCCAGTACTTC. This sequence encodes CASSSVVDRHQETQYF. Variable domain in full (rest from reference TRBV11-2 and TRBJ2-5): EAGVAQSPRYKIIEKRQSVAFWCNPISGHATLYWYQQILGQGPKLLIQFQNNGVVDDSQLPKDRFSAERLKGVDSTLKIQPAKLEDSAVYLCASSSVVDRHQETQYFGPGTRLLVL.

V is TRBV5-1 and J is TRBJ2-3; the match to TRBD2 covers 9 bases. Germline CDR1 reads SGHRS; CDR2 reads YFSETQ. This CDR3 region has 18 residues. Trimming removed 0 bases from V and 0 bases from J; junction bases left unmatched: 8. The CDR3: CASSLGAGGSVSTDTQYF. The CDR3 region has the DNA TGCGCCAGCAGCTTGGGTGCGGGAGGGTCTGTGAGCACAGATACGCAGTATTTT.

The chain joins TRBV7-9 to TRBJ1-5; TRBD1 matches 7 bases. Trimming at V came to 3 bases and at J to 5 bases, leaving 1 base not matched to a gene. This CDR3 contains 13 residues. Germline V gene lookup returns CDR1 SEHNR and CDR2 FQNEAQ (reference sequence). The CDR3 protein is CASSFRGDQPQHF. CDR3 coding DNA: TGTGCCAGCAGCTTCAGGGGGGATCAGCCCCAGCATTTT.

This chain links TRBV2 with TRBJ2-5; TRBD1 agrees at 12 bases. The CDR3 extends over 17 amino acids. Germline V gene sequence: CDR1 SNHLY, CDR2 FYNNEI. The junction had 11 bases not matched to a gene; V was cut back by 8 bases and J by 1 base. This CDR3 is CASLGTGGVHIQETQYF. The CDR3 DNA sequence: TGTGCCAGCCTAGGGACAGGGGGCGTCCACATCCAAGAGACCCAGTACTTC. Using reference TRBV2 and TRBJ2-5 for the parts outside the CDR3, the full variable domain is EPEVTQTPSHQVTQMGQEVILRCVPISNHLYFYWYRQILGQKVEFLVSFYNNEISEKSEIFDDQFSVERPDGSNFTLKIRSTKLEDSAMYFCASLGTGGVHIQETQYFGPGTRLLVL.

The V and J genes are TRBV6-4 and TRBJ1-6; 8 bases agree with TRBD1. V trimming: 7 bases; J trimming: 3 bases; junction bases outside the gene matches: 14. Germline V lookup: CDR1 MRHNA, CDR2 SNTAGT. This CDR3 region has 18 residues. The CDR3 region has the DNA TGTGCCAGCATTCAGGGGACCGGACAGGGAATCTATAATTCACCCCTCCACTTT. It yields the protein CASIQGTGQGIYNSPLHF.

V gene TRBV7-8 combines with J gene TRBJ2-2; possible D gene TRBD2, 6 bases. V was clipped by 6 bases and J by 1 base, with 18 bases between them. The CDR3 has 17 amino acids. Germline V lookup: CDR1 SGHVS, CDR2 FQNEAQ. CDR3 loop: CASSSYAAGMNTGELFF. The CDR3 bases are TGTGCCAGCAGTTCCTACGCGGCGGGGATGAACACCGGGGAGCTGTTTTTT.